This T cell receptor (beta chain) stems from a study of blood T cell repertoires in COVID-19. For the study at large: T cells, B-cell-depleted T cells, or PBMCs provided the cDNA or gDNA that served as material.

TCRdb keeps only in-frame clones here, not all; method: immunoSEQ multiplex PCR. The table includes about 220,000 clones, about 79% detected once. Input material: PBMCs or T cells enriched from blood (not recorded which). The TCR sequence derives from a woman aged 40 to 55 with acute COVID-19.

The DNA of the CDR3 is TGTGCCAGCAGTGAAGCGGGGACACAAGATTCACCCCTCCACTTT. Residues: CASSEAGTQDSPLHF. The chain couples TRBV2 to TRBJ1-6; possible D gene TRBD1, 6 bases. CDR3 length equals 15 residues. The V gene's germline CDR1 is SNHLY and CDR2 FYNNEI. V dropped 0 bases and J dropped 8 bases, with 11 bases sitting between them.